This TCR beta chain was sequenced in a study of T-cell memory formation after mild COVID-19. Study at large: TCR clustering was largely donor specific. Study-level results: There was no confirmation that second-wave clones peaking on day 37 were SARS-CoV-2 specific.

From the 5' RACE reads, TCRdb called clonotypes with MiXCR, one entry per CDR3 protein. Of fewer than 700,000 distinct CDR3 sequences listed, 18% are singletons. There are 15 residues in the CDR3. Looked up from germline, CDR1 is SGHVS and CDR2 is FQNEAQ. The V segment lost 3 bases and the J segment 5 bases; nucleotides outside the gene matches: 7. Points on this clonotype: The antigen is not known.

The J gene is TRBJ2-7, the V gene TRBV7-8, with TRBD1 matching 10 bases. Sequencing was carried out using PBMCs or a T cell subset sorted from them (not recorded which). The clonotype comes from an adult woman who had mild COVID-19 (a few samples of this study predate the infection). Cell type and time point are not known. The CDR3 DNA is TGTGCCAGCAGCTTCTCGGGACAGGGGACGAACGAGCAGTACTTC. Translation gives CASSFSGQGTNEQYF.